The 17 T cell receptor beta chains below were found in one sample sequenced in a study of post-analysis software for immune sequencing data. Notes on the study in general: In patients, a few TRBV segments were more frequent than in controls, with TRBV5-6, TRBV5-1 and TRBV20-1 among them.

These receptors have no identified antigens. Presence of unique molecular identifiers characterized the TCR beta cDNA libraries. TCRdb processed the PCR reads anew with MiXCR; each CDR3 protein has one entry. The sample consists of over 250,000 distinct CDR3 sequences, about 40% of them appearing once. The sequencing sample was made of blood. Receptor source: a girl between 10 and 17 years old with multiple sclerosis.

Ten or more counts support this clonotype. The junction differs from germline at one of its ends, possibly a read error. The V call is TRBV5-1, the J call TRBJ1-1, with D tentatively TRBD1 (6 bases). The CDR3 is made up of 13 amino acids. CDR1 is SGHRS and CDR2 is YFSETQ in the germline V gene. The CDR3 bases are TGTGCCAGCAGTTTAGAGGGGGGGACTGAAGCTTTCTTT. Its translation: CASSLEGGTEAFF.

A few counts support this clonotype. This rearrangement joins TRBV10-3 to TRBJ1-1; no firm D call. Germline CDR1 reads ENHRY; CDR2 reads SYGVKD. The CDR3 totals 13 residues. The germline V and J ends were trimmed by 5 bases and 2 bases, with 9 bases remaining between them. CDR3 sequence: CAISREGNTEAFF. For the CDR3, the DNA is TGTGCCATCAGTCGCGAGGGTAACACTGAAGCTTTCTTT.

This clonotype was detected ten times or more. The chain combines TRBV7-3 with TRBJ2-1; maybe TRBD1 (6 bases). Trimming left V 5 bases short and J 0 bases short, with 14 bases between. Looked up from germline, CDR1 is SGHTA and CDR2 is FQGTGA. This CDR3 is 16 amino acids long. The CDR3 coding sequence is TGTGCCAGCAGCCCCCCGGGGACAATCTCCTACAATGAGCAGTTCTTC. Protein product: CASSPPGTISYNEQFF.

The CDR3 nucleotides read TGTGCCAGCAGTTTTTCGGGGGCCGGAACAGATACGCAGTATTTT. Its translation: CASSFSGAGTDTQYF. The chain joins TRBV27 to TRBJ2-3; D is possibly TRBD1 or TRBD2 (6 bases each). V lost 3 bases to trimming and J lost 3 bases, with 13 bases between them. The CDR3 extends over 15 amino acids. Germline lookup yields CDR1 MNHEY and CDR2 SMNVEV (reference sequence).

This clonotype appeared many times. V gene TRBV3-1 combines with J gene TRBJ1-1; weak D call: TRBD1 (6 bases). The length of the CDR3 is 14 residues. CDR1 LGHDT and CDR2 YNNKEL come from the germline V gene (reference sequence). Trimming removed 1 base at V and 1 base at J, with 7 bases between. CDR3 coding DNA: TGTGCCAGCAGCCAAGCGGGACAGAACACTGAAGCTTTCTTT. Translated, it gives CASSQAGQNTEAFF.

Remarks on this clonotype: This clone may be a read error of a much larger clone one base away. This chain connects TRBV7-2 to TRBJ2-5; 10 bases are shared with TRBD1. CDR3 length equals 15 residues. J was trimmed by 11 bases and V by 5 bases; bases with no gene match: 14. From germline, CDR1 is SGHTA and CDR2 FQGNSA. CDR3 DNA sequence: TGTGCCAGCAGCCAACAGACAGGGGGCTGGGATGAGCAGTACTTC. Translating it yields CASSQQTGGWDEQYF. Complete variable domain (other parts from reference TRBV7-2 and TRBJ2-5): GAGVSQSPSNKVTEKGKDVELRCDPISGHTALYWYRQSLGQGLEFLIYFQGNSAPDKSGLPSDRFSAERTGGSVSTLTIQRTQQEDSAVYLCASSQQTGGWDEQYFGPGTRLLVL.

This clonotype appeared a few times. A read error may be the cause here, since a much bigger clone is one base away. This sequence joins TRBV5-5 and TRBJ2-1, with D possibly matching TRBD2 (5 bases). Germline loops: CDR1 SGHKS, CDR2 YYEKEE (reference sequence). This CDR3 has 14 amino acids. This chain's CDR3 is CASREANSYNGQFF. The CDR3 DNA follows: TGTGCCAGCAGGGAGGCGAACTCCTACAATGGGCAGTTCTTC.

Worth noting for this clonotype: A read error is possible here, since a much larger clone lies one base away. The rearrangement links TRBV6-6 to TRBJ1-5; no clear D gene. CDR3 length: 14 amino acids. Per germline, CDR1 MNHNY and CDR2 SVGAGI (reference sequence). CDR3 sequence (DNA): TGTGCCTGCAGTTACTCGACCCTCGATCAGCCCCAGCATTTT. It is translated as CACSYSTLDQPQHF.

The rearrangement joins TRBV5-1 to TRBJ1-1; D possibly corresponds to TRBD1 (6 bases). This CDR3 has 15 amino acids. The germline gives CDR1 SGHRS, CDR2 YFSETQ. Trimming left V 4 bases short and J 0 bases short, with 13 bases between. In DNA form, the CDR3 reads TGCGCCAGCAGCACGGATGGACAGATGAACACTGAAGCTTTCTTT. It specifies CASSTDGQMNTEAFF.

The J gene is TRBJ1-1, the V gene TRBV4-1; D is undetermined. Trimming took 5 bases from V and 5 from J, leaving 15 bases between them. The CDR3 has 14 residues. CDR1 and CDR2 (germline): MGHRA, YSYEKL. CDR3 loop: CASSSYEGATEAFF. The CDR3 DNA reads as TGCGCCAGCAGCTCATACGAGGGCGCAACTGAAGCTTTCTTT.

Points on this clonotype: This clone may be a read error of a much larger clone one base away. V usage is TRBV20-1 and J usage is TRBJ2-7; 14 nucleotides line up with TRBD2. V trimming: 6 bases; J trimming: 7 bases; junction bases outside the gene matches: 11. The CDR3 is 15 residues long. Germline loops: CDR1 DFQATT, CDR2 SNEGSKA (reference sequence). The CDR3 DNA sequence: TGCAGTGCCCCGACTAGCGGGAGGGACTCGAATGAGCAGTACTTC. It yields the protein CSAPTSGRDSNEQYF.

This sequence joins TRBV29-1 and TRBJ2-7; weak D call: TRBD2 (6 bases). There are 15 residues in the CDR3. V was cut by 6 bases and J by 0 bases, with 18 bases left in between. Per germline, CDR1 SQVTM and CDR2 ANQGSEA. The CDR3 bases are TGCAGCGTGCGGGACGACAGCGCGGGCTCCTACGAGCAGTACTTC. Translated: CSVRDDSAGSYEQYF.

The rearrangement uses TRBV4-1 and TRBJ2-3, with 12 bases that match TRBD2. This CDR3 contains 16 residues. V shed 2 bases, J shed 8 bases, and the junction held 8 bases outside the gene matches. Germline V lookup: CDR1 MGHRA, CDR2 YSYEKL. The CDR3 region is CASSQQTTSGRATQYF. The CDR3, as DNA: TGCGCCAGCAGCCAACAAACGACTAGCGGGAGAGCTACGCAGTATTTT.

Comments on this clonotype: A much larger clone differs from this one at a single base, so this may be a read error. This chain uses TRBV7-8 with TRBJ2-3; 9 positions agree with TRBD2. This CDR3 contains 15 residues. Germline CDR1 SGHVS, CDR2 FQNEAQ. J gave up 5 bases and V 1 base, and 4 bases lay outside the gene matches. CDR3: CASSLGRGRVDTQYF. The CDR3 coding sequence is TGTGCCAGCAGCTTAGGGCGCGGGAGGGTAGATACGCAGTATTTT.

This clonotype was recorded many times. V is TRBV18 and J is TRBJ2-7; tentatively, D is TRBD2 (5 bases). The ends were cut back, 1 base at V and 2 bases at J, with 12 bases in the middle. Germline assignment: CDR1 KGHSH and CDR2 LQKENI. This CDR3 contains 15 residues. CDR3 sequence: CASSPLPRAPYEQYF. The CDR3 bases are TGTGCCAGCTCACCACTTCCGAGGGCGCCCTACGAGCAGTACTTC.

This clonotype came up a few times. The rearrangement joins TRBV6-5 to TRBJ1-2; D remains unclear. Germline V lookup: CDR1 MNHEY, CDR2 SVGAGI. The CDR3 contains 15 residues. The V end was cut by 0 bases, the J end by 4 bases, with 12 bases between. Here the CDR3 DNA reads TGTGCCAGCAGTTACTCCTATGGGGAGACCTATGGCTACACCTTC. Translating it yields CASSYSYGETYGYTF.

The table lists this clonotype with many counts. This sequence joins TRBV27 and TRBJ2-1; D unresolved. The CDR3 sequence is 15 residues long. Germline-derived CDR1 and CDR2 are MNHEY and SMNVEV (reference sequence). Trimming shortened V by 4 bases and J by 0 bases, and 10 bases separated the two germline ends. CDR3 residues: CASSSGIPSYNEQFF. The CDR3 DNA reads as TGTGCCAGCAGTTCTGGGATACCCTCCTACAATGAGCAGTTCTTC.